This T cell receptor beta chain was recorded in a study of blood T cells in healthy people across ages. This CDR3 has 15 amino acids. Germline-derived CDR1 and CDR2 are SGHDN and FVKESK. Combining a sample-barcoded 5' primer with a J-beta primer mix, a second PCR ran for roughly 7 to 11 cycles. One entry per CDR3 protein, called by TCRdb with MiXCR from the 5' RACE reads. The sample shows approximately 800,000 distinct CDR3 sequences, around 25% of them seen only once. This same sample was also taken into another study, of T cells of mothers and their children.

J is TRBJ2-5 and V is TRBV14, with D perhaps matching TRBD2 (5 bases). TRBJ2-1 matches the DNA end more closely, so the J call is doubtful. Sequencing input: blood. The sequence was collected from a boy younger than 18 in good health. The CDR3 loop reads CASSQSPLTGNEQFF. CDR3 DNA sequence: TGTGCCAGCAGCCAGTCGCCCCTCACGGGAAATGAGCAGTTCTTC.